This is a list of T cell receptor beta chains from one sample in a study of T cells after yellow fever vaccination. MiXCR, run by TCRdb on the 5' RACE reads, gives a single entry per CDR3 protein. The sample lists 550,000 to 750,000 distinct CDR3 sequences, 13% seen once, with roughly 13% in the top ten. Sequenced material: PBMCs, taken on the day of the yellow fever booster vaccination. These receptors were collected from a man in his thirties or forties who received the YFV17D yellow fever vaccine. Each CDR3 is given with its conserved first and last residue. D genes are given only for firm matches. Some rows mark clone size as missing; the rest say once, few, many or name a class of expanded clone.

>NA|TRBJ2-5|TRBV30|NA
TGTGCCTGGAGTGTACGGGGAGGAGCGGCCCAGTACTTC
CAWSVRGGAAQYF
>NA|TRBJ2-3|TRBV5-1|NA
TGCGCCAGCAGCCTCTCTAGCCTGACAGTAGATACGCAGTATTTT
CASSLSSLTVDTQYF
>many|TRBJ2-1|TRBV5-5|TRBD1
TGTGCCAGCAGCTCCGGGACAGGGGCATACAATGAGCAGTTCTTC
CASSSGTGAYNEQFF
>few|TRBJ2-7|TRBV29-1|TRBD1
TGCAGCGTTGAGTTGGGGACAGGGGGGAACTACGAGCAGTACTTC
CSVELGTGGNYEQYF
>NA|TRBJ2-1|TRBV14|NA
TGTGCCAGCAGCAAATGGACACATAATGAGCAGTTCTTC
CASSKWTHNEQFF
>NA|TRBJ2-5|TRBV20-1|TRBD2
TGCAGTGCTGATCCGGGACTAGCAACAGAGACCCAGTACTTC
CSADPGLATETQYF
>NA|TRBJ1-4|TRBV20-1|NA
TGCAGTGCCCCTAAAAGGGTCCCGGGGGAAAAACTGTTTTTT
CSAPKRVPGEKLFF
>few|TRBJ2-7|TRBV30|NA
TGTGCCTGGAGCTCGGCTTGGGGGAACGAGCAGTACTTC
CAWSSAWGNEQYF
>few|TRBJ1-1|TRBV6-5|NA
TGTGCCAGCAGTTACGGGAACACGGGGAAGGGAAACACTGAAGCTTTCTTT
CASSYGNTGKGNTEAFF
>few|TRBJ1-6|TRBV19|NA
TGTGCCAGTAGAAGAGGGAATAATTCACCCCTCCACTTT
CASRRGNNSPLHF
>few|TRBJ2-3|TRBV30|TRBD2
TGTGCCTGGAGTTACCCGGGACTAGACAACTATACGCAGTATTTT
CAWSYPGLDNYTQYF
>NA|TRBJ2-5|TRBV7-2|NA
TGTGCCAGCAGCTTGTGGGGGCCAGAGACCCAGTACTTC
CASSLWGPETQYF
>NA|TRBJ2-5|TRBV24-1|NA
TGTGCCACCAGTGACCCTAGCGAAGGAGAGACCCAGTACTTC
CATSDPSEGETQYF
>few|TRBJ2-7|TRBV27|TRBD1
TGTGCCAGCAGTACATTGGACAGGGTTACCTACGAGCAGTACTTC
CASSTLDRVTYEQYF
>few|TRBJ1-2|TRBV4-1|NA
TGCGCCAGCAGCCAAGAAGTTGCGGCGGGAGTAGGGGGCTACACCTTC
CASSQEVAAGVGGYTF
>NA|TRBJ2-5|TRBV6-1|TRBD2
TGTGCCTCAAAGGTAGCGGGAGTAGAGACCCAGTACTTC
CASKVAGVETQYF
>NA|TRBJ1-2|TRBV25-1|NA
TGTGCCAGCAGGGAAAGCGGGGCCCGAGACCCCTATGGCTACACCTTC
CASRESGARDPYGYTF
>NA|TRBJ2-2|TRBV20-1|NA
TGCAGTGCCCCGACGGGGTATGGCGCCGGGGAGCTGTTTTTT
CSAPTGYGAGELFF
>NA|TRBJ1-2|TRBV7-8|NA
TGTGCCAGCAGCTTACCCGGTGGTCCCGATGGCTACACCTTC
CASSLPGGPDGYTF
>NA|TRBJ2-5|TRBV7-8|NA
TGTGCCAGCAGCTCCTACGCGGAGGGGCACAAAGAGACCCAGTACTTC
CASSSYAEGHKETQYF
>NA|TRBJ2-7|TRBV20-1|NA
TGCAGTGCTAGAGATGGGCAGGGCTACGAGCAGTACTTC
CSARDGQGYEQYF
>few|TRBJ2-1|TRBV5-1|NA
TGCGCCAGCAGTGCCCGGCGGAGCTACAATGAGCAGTTCTTC
CASSARRSYNEQFF
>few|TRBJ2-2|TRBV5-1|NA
TGCGCCAGCAGCGAGGGGGGCACCGGGGAGCTGTTTTTT
CASSEGGTGELFF
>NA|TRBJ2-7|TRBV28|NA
TGTGCCACCAGACAGAAGGGGTACGAGCAGTACTTC
CATRQKGYEQYF
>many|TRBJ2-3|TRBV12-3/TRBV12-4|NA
TGTGCCAGCAGCTCGGGACTGGTTACAGATACGCAGTATTTT
CASSSGLVTDTQYF
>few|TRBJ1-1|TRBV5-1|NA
TGCGCCAGCAGAAGTCCAGGGAACACTGAAGCTTTCTTT
CASRSPGNTEAFF
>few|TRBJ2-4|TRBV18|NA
TGTGCCAGCTCCAGAAGGGACACCTCAAAAAACATTCAGTACTTC
CASSRRDTSKNIQYF
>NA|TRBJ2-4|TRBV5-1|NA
TGCGCCAGCAGTCAAGACAGAATAGGCTTC
CASSQDRIGF
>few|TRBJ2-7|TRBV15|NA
TGTGCCACCAGCAGATCCTTCGAGGTAGCTTTTCTTGGTTACGAGCAGTACTTC
CATSRSFEVAFLGYEQYF
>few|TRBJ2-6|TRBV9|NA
TGTGCCAGCAGCCCTCCCCAAGGGAGGACTGGGGCCAACGTCCTGACTTTC
CASSPPQGRTGANVLTF
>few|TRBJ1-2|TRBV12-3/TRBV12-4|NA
TGTGCCAGCAGTTTCTGGGTCGGTGGCTACACCTTC
CASSFWVGGYTF
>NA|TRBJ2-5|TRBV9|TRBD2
TGTGCCAGCAGCGTAGCCATAGCGGGACTGGGGGAGACCCAGTACTTC
CASSVAIAGLGETQYF
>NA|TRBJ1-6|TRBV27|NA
TGTGCCAGCAGTCCGAGCCCACAGGGTCTGAATTCACCCCTCCACTTT
CASSPSPQGLNSPLHF
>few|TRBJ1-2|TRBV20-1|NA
TGCAGTGCTAGACCGGGAGGAGCTCGGACTAACTATGGCTACACCTTC
CSARPGGARTNYGYTF
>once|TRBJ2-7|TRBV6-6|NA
TGTGCCACCCGGGGGGCCCACGAGCAGTACTTC
CATRGAHEQYF
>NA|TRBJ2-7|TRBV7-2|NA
TGTGCCACCCAATACCAGGTGTCGGGGGAGCAGTACTTC
CATQYQVSGEQYF
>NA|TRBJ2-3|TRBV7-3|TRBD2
TGTGCCAGCAGCAGTAGCGGGAGGGCCGGGGCAGATACGCAGTATTTT
CASSSSGRAGADTQYF
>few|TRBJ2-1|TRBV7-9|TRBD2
TGTGCCAGTCTTACTAGCGGCTACAATGAGCAGTTCTTC
CASLTSGYNEQFF
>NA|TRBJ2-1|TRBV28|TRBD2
TGTGCCAGCAGGCACCTCGGACTAGCGGGAGACGGTAATGAGCAGTTCTTC
CASRHLGLAGDGNEQFF
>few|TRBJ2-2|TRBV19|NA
TGTGCCAGTAGTATCGCCCAGGTCACCGGGGAGCTGTTTTTT
CASSIAQVTGELFF
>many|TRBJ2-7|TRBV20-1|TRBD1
TGCAGTGCTAGTAGGGACAGTGCCTCCTACGAGCAGTACTTC
CSASRDSASYEQYF
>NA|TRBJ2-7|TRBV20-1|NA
TGCAGTGCTAGAGTGGACAGCCGCTCCTACGAGCAGTACTTC
CSARVDSRSYEQYF
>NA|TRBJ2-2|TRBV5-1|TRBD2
TGCGCCAGCCGGACTAGCGGGAGCCCGAACACCGGGGAGCTGTTTTTT
CASRTSGSPNTGELFF
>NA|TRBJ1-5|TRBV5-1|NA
TGCGCCAGCAGCTTAGCCGGGGGCATCGGCAATCAGCCCCAGCATTTT
CASSLAGGIGNQPQHF
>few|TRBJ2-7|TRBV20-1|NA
TGCAGTGCTAGGGGGGGGGCGGGAGCGTCTTACGAGCAGTACTTC
CSARGGAGASYEQYF
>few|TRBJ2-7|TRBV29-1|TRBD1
TGCAGCGTTTTCGACAGGGCCTACGAGCAGTACTTC
CSVFDRAYEQYF
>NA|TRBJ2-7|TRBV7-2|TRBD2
TGTGCCAGCAGCCCAAACCCTAGCGGGACTACCTACGAGCAGTACTTC
CASSPNPSGTTYEQYF
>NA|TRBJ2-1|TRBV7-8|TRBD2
TGTGCCAGCAGCTTAGGAGCGGGATTGGTGGATGAGCAGTTCTTC
CASSLGAGLVDEQFF
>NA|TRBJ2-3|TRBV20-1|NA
TGCAGTGCAGTCGAGGACACCGGAAATACGCAGTATTTT
CSAVEDTGNTQYF
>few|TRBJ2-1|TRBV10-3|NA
TGTGCCATCAGTGAGAATGGGGATGAGCAGTTCTTC
CAISENGDEQFF
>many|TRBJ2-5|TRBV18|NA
TGCGCCAGCAGTCCAAGACAAGAGACCCAGTACTTC
CASSPRQETQYF
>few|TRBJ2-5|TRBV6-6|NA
TGTGCCAGTACCCTATCGGGAGAAGAGACCCAGTACTTC
CASTLSGEETQYF
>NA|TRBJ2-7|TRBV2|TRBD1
TGTGCCAGCAGCAGACAGGGAAGTCGCTACGAGCAGTACTTC
CASSRQGSRYEQYF
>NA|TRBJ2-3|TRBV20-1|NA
TGCAGTGTAAGCGAGGGCCATGGCACAGATACGCAGTATTTT
CSVSEGHGTDTQYF
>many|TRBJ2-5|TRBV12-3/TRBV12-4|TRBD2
TGTGCCAGCAGCCCACCGGGACTAGCGGGAGAAGAGACCCAGTACTTC
CASSPPGLAGEETQYF
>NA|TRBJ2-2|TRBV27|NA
TGTGCCAGCAGTTTATTGGTGGCGGGACCCGAGGAGCTGTTTTTT
CASSLLVAGPEELFF